Listed below are T cell receptor beta chains from one sample, sequenced in a study of regulatory T cells. Libraries were prepared by immunoSEQ multiplex PCR; TCRdb keeps only in-frame clonotypes and omits some of them. The data contain about 34,000 clones, 93% of them singletons. What was sequenced was conventional CD4+ T cells sorted from blood. These TCRs come from a child between 2 and 9 years old with CD3G deficiency. Both conserved end residues are part of each CDR3. Fields, in order: D gene, V gene, clone size, J gene, CDR3 protein, CDR3 DNA. The D gene is left open where the match is weak. The listing skips clone size in some rows; elsewhere it reads once, few, many or a size class.

-	TRBV5-1	-	TRBJ2-4	CASSLGPSGQGAIQYF	TGCGCCAGCAGCTTGGGTCCTAGCGGCCAGGGGGCCATTCAGTACTTC
-	TRBV28	-	TRBJ1-5	CASSPSLGYNQPQHF	TGTGCCAGCAGCCCTTCTCTGGGTTACAATCAGCCCCAGCATTTT
-	TRBV28	-	TRBJ1-5	CASTPLLGVQPQHF	TGTGCCAGCACCCCACTGCTGGGCGTCCAGCCCCAGCATTTT
-	TRBV5-1	-	TRBJ2-1	CASSMMGGTEQFF	TGCGCCAGCAGCATGATGGGGGGAACTGAGCAGTTCTTC
-	TRBV28	-	TRBJ1-5	CASSLEGRGPQHF	TGTGCCAGCAGTTTAGAAGGGCGGGGGCCCCAGCATTTT
-	TRBV6-1	-	TRBJ2-7	CASSEAMKIYEQYF	TGTGCCAGCAGTGAAGCAATGAAGATCTACGAGCAGTACTTC
TRBD2	TRBV28	-	TRBJ2-5	CASSPALAGAGETQYF	TGTGCCAGCAGCCCGGCCTTAGCGGGGGCGGGGGAGACCCAGTACTTC
TRBD1	TRBV6-5	-	TRBJ1-1	CASRQGHGAEAFF	TGTGCCAGTCGACAGGGCCACGGCGCTGAAGCTTTCTTT
TRBD1	TRBV28	-	TRBJ1-5	CASSSHRGVQPQHF	TGTGCCAGCAGTTCTCACAGGGGGGTCCAGCCCCAGCATTTT
-	TRBV5-1	-	TRBJ2-1	CASSLGSDPNNEQFF	TGCGCCAGCAGCTTAGGGTCAGACCCTAACAATGAGCAGTTCTTC
-	TRBV10-3	-	TRBJ1-4	CAIRGGQNEKLFF	TGTGCCATCAGGGGGGGCCAGAATGAAAAACTGTTTTTT
-	TRBV18	-	TRBJ2-1	CASSPMEGALNEQFF	TGTGCCAGCTCACCAATGGAGGGAGCGTTGAATGAGCAGTTCTTC
TRBD1	TRBV6-6	-	TRBJ2-4	CASSYTGQGAKNIQYF	TGTGCCAGCAGTTACACGGGACAGGGGGCCAAAAACATTCAGTACTTC
TRBD1	TRBV28	once	TRBJ2-5	CASSQAGGSQETQYF	TGTGCCAGCAGCCAAGCAGGGGGCAGCCAAGAGACCCAGTACTTC
-	TRBV28	-	TRBJ1-2	CASSLNVGLGYTF	TGTGCCAGCAGTTTAAATGTGGGACTAGGCTACACCTTC
-	TRBV11-2	-	TRBJ2-1	CASSLGGTPFF	TGTGCCAGCAGCTTAGGAGGGACGCCATTCTTC
TRBD1	TRBV19	once	TRBJ2-2	CASSLQGAVTGELFF	TGTGCCAGTAGTCTACAGGGGGCCGTAACCGGGGAGCTGTTTTTT
-	TRBV21-1	-	TRBJ2-5	CASTPDTNQETQYF	TGTGCCAGCACTCCAGACACAAACCAAGAGACCCAGTACTTC
TRBD1	TRBV28	-	TRBJ2-2	CASSLLDRGSGELFF	TGTGCCAGCAGTCTCCTCGACAGGGGTAGCGGGGAGCTGTTTTTT
-	TRBV28	once	TRBJ1-1	CASSLPGWGTNTEAFF	TGTGCCAGCAGCCTCCCGGGGTGGGGGACGAACACTGAAGCTTTCTTT
TRBD2	TRBV4-1	-	TRBJ2-3	CASSQDTLAGERGSGTDTQYF	TGCGCCAGCAGCCAAGATACTCTAGCGGGGGAGCGGGGCAGTGGAACAGATACGCAGTATTTT
-	TRBV28	-	TRBJ2-2	CASRTNTGELFF	TGTGCCAGCAGGACGAACACCGGGGAGCTGTTTTTT
-	TRBV7-9	-	TRBJ2-1	CASSWTAYNEQFF	TGTGCCAGCAGCTGGACCGCCTACAATGAGCAGTTCTTC
TRBD2	TRBV28	-	TRBJ2-7	CASSSPRGAGGPAQYF	TGTGCCAGCAGTTCCCCTCGGGGAGCGGGAGGGCCGGCGCAGTACTTC
TRBD1	TRBV6-1	-	TRBJ1-1	CASSNQGAVSQAFF	TGTGCCAGCAGTAACCAGGGGGCTGTCTCCCAAGCTTTCTTT
TRBD1	TRBV6-6	-	TRBJ2-5	CASSQQGAGEQYF	TGTGCCAGCAGTCAACAGGGGGCTGGGGAGCAGTACTTC
-	TRBV11-2	-	TRBJ1-1	CASSLDFGGKAFF	TGTGCCAGCAGCTTAGATTTCGGGGGCAAAGCTTTCTTT
-	TRBV5-4	-	TRBJ1-4	CASIPGKRGGNEKLFF	TGTGCCAGCATACCGGGGAAAAGGGGGGGTAATGAAAAACTGTTTTTT
TRBD2	TRBV18	-	TRBJ2-7	CASSSGRGSYEQYF	TGTGCCAGCTCCAGCGGGAGAGGGTCCTACGAGCAGTACTTC
TRBD2	TRBV20-1	-	TRBJ2-5	CSGGVGETQYF	TGCAGCGGGGGGGTAGGGGAGACCCAGTACTTC
-	TRBV13	-	TRBJ1-4	CASSSLYTTNEKLFF	TGTGCCAGCAGCTCCCTCTATACAACTAATGAAAAACTGTTTTTT
-	TRBV6-1	-	TRBJ1-1	CASMEQGLGTEAFF	TGTGCCAGCATGGAGCAGGGATTGGGCACTGAAGCTTTCTTT
TRBD1	TRBV28	once	TRBJ1-3	CASSSPGGLSSGNTIYF	TGTGCCAGCAGTTCCCCAGGGGGGCTCTCCTCTGGAAACACCATATATTTT
TRBD1	TRBV28	-	TRBJ2-7	CASTKSGTGGFYEQYF	TGTGCCAGCACCAAGTCCGGGACAGGGGGGTTTTACGAGCAGTACTTC
TRBD1	TRBV28	-	TRBJ1-2	CASSFFTGDGYTF	TGTGCCAGCAGTTTCTTTACAGGGGATGGCTACACCTTC
-	TRBV6-1	-	TRBJ1-2	CASSAWDGYTF	TGTGCCAGCTCGGCTTGGGATGGCTACACCTTC
-	TRBV13	-	TRBJ1-3	CASSLGGRTPITGNTIYF	TGTGCCAGCAGCTTAGGCGGGAGGACGCCGATAACTGGAAACACCATATATTTT
-	TRBV7-9	-	TRBJ2-5	CASSLGSDSGTQYF	TGTGCCAGCAGCTTAGGAAGTGACTCGGGGACCCAGTACTTC
-	TRBV10-3	-	TRBJ2-7	CAISGGRDYEQYF	TGTGCCATCAGTGGTGGGCGCGATTACGAGCAGTACTTC
-	TRBV5-1	-	TRBJ2-2	CASSATGNTGELFF	TGCGCCAGCAGCGCGACAGGGAACACCGGGGAGCTGTTTTTT
-	TRBV28	-	TRBJ2-1	CASSLRAGGQFF	TGTGCCAGCAGTTTAAGGGCTGGAGGGCAGTTCTTC
-	TRBV6-1	-	TRBJ1-1	CASSERGVTEAFF	TGTGCCAGCAGTGAAAGAGGGGTCACTGAAGCTTTCTTT